The sequence of this T cell receptor (beta chain) was determined in a study of Graves' ophthalmopathy and Graves' hyperthyroidism. General observations from the study: Sensitivity reached nearly 71% and specificity 72.22% when the model predicted ophthalmopathy progression. Sensitivity reached approximately 89% and specificity 81.08% for a 13-signature model separating ophthalmopathy from stable hyperthyroidism.

Amplification targeted the TCR beta CDR3 regions, with RNA transcripts as the source material. The first round was an RT-PCR with HTBI primers, and the second round was a multiplex PCR. TCRdb re-derived calls from the multiplex PCR reads in MiXCR, one entry per CDR3 protein. This table has under 800,000 distinct CDR3 sequences, 22% appearing once. No progression to ophthalmopathy over 18 months defined stable hyperthyroidism. Hyperthyroidism patients were newly diagnosed, under 2 months' duration, aged 18 to 65. This clonotype was picked up a small number of times. Its target is not known. V lost 2 bases to trimming and J lost 3 bases, with 11 bases between them. This CDR3 region has 14 residues.

This clonotype was sampled from a woman in her late teens or twenties with stable Graves' hyperthyroidism. Some clones in this sample may be carry-over from other donors' samples. J is TRBJ2-7 and V is TRBV12-3 or TRBV12-4, with D possibly matching TRBD1 (6 bases). The specimen sequenced was peripheral blood. CDR3 bases: TGTGCCAGCAGTTTAACACCGGACAGCTACGAGCAGTACTTC. The encoded protein is CASSLTPDSYEQYF.